The following is a T cell receptor (beta chain) sequence with its context. As handled by the study authors: Reference gene primer amplification gave estimated nucleated cell counts. Generated by immunoSEQ multiplex PCR, the TCRdb table keeps only in-frame clones and is missing some. The D gene and trimming were derived from the DNA, and the V and J assignments and clone size from that table. The sample lists 25,000 to 35,000 clones, around 83% occurring once. These data originate in a study of blood T cell repertoires in COVID-19. Study overall: Researchers got acute and convalescent COVID-19 samples from the United States, Italy and Spain. T cells, B-cell-depleted T cells, or PBMCs supplied cDNA or gDNA.

The V end lost 3 bases, the J end lost 4 bases, and 7 bases lay between the germline ends. This CDR3 region has 13 residues. Germline V gene data show CDR1 as MNHNS and CDR2 as SASEGT. Material: peripheral blood. This sequence was found in a man between 65 and 85 years old with active COVID-19. The genes are TRBV6-1 and TRBJ2-4; the D gene is possibly TRBD1 (6 bases). The CDR3 region has the DNA TGTGCCAGCAGTGAGGACAGAAAAAACATTCAGTACTTC. Amino acids: CASSEDRKNIQYF.